This TCR beta chain was documented in a study of early T cells in non-severe SARS-CoV-2 infection. General study findings and limits: VDJdb-based matching was biased toward anti-spike CD8 responses and missed private and CD4 specificities.

This clonotype occurred many times. Its antigen is unknown. Unique molecular identifiers were attached to individual cDNA molecules. Each CDR3 protein gets one entry after TCRdb re-called the 5' RACE reads with MiXCR. The data show tens of thousands of distinct CDR3 sequences, around a tenth seen once. V dropped 3 bases and J dropped 2 bases, with 8 bases sitting between them. The CDR3 covers 14 residues. The germline V gene encodes CDR1 LNHDA and CDR2 SQIVND (reference sequence). Sequencing was performed on whole blood. This clonotype originated in an adult who was a healthcare worker with PCR-confirmed SARS-CoV-2 infection or an uninfected control (not recorded which). The chain recombines TRBV19 with TRBJ2-1; no reliable D call. This CDR3 reads CASSIRPPYNEQFF. The CDR3 region has the DNA TGTGCCAGTAGTATCAGGCCTCCCTACAATGAGCAGTTCTTC.